This T cell receptor (beta chain) was obtained from a study of cytomegalovirus exposure and HLA in healthy donors. Overall study findings and caveats: An analysis was carried out later, and it reportedly showed fewer N-insertions in an Asian-associated ancestry cluster than the approximately 660-donor mean. It was 150 or so TCR beta chains that were listed as cytomegalovirus-associated. CMV serostatus was the sole immune exposure information available.

It was with 60 Vbeta and 13 Jbeta primers that the PCR ran. Some clones are missing from TCRdb's copy, which holds only in-frame ones; the method was immunoSEQ multiplex PCR. The sample carries roughly 100,000 clones, roughly 73% recorded once. As for this clone: Antigen unknown.

This sequence was found in a man aged 35-49 years in good health and CMV-seronegative. Sequenced input: PBMCs.

The CDR3 loop reads CATKPGQGSGNTIYF. CDR3 coding DNA: TGTGCCACCAAGCCGGGACAGGGTTCTGGAAACACCATATATTTT. The J gene is TRBJ1-3, the V gene TRBV5-5; TRBD1 aligns across 9 bases. The CDR3 consists of 15 residues. Trimming took 9 bases from V and 1 from J; bases not matched to a gene: 8. Germline CDR1 SGHKS, CDR2 YYEKEE (reference sequence).